This T cell receptor (beta chain) was documented in a study of blood T cell repertoires in COVID-19. Study background: T cells, B-cell-depleted T cells, or PBMCs supplied cDNA or gDNA.

Germline CDR1 LGHNT, CDR2 FRNRAP. Trimming took off 4 bases at V and 6 bases at J, with 18 bases between the two ends. The CDR3 sequence is 15 residues long. Original processing notes: It was from reference gene primer amplification that nucleated cell counts were estimated. Profiled with immunoSEQ multiplex PCR; TCRdb holds only in-frame clones, not every one. V and J calls plus clone size are reproduced from that table; the DNA served to infer D and trimming. The sample lists around 200,000 clones, 86% occurring once. The participants were between roughly 18 and 100 years old and came from some 23 US areas. Those designated as exposed participants met a COVID-19 case within 2 weeks before study entry.

The TCR comes from a woman in her 30s who had been exposed to COVID-19. The sample consisted of PBMCs or T cells enriched from blood (not recorded which). The chain uses TRBV12-5 and TRBJ1-1; no firm D call. In DNA, the CDR3 is TGTGCTAGTGGTTCCCCGATGGCGGCAGTACCTGAAGCTTTCTTT. The encoded protein is CASGSPMAAVPEAFF.